The entry below describes one T cell receptor beta chain. Its antigen is unknown. This sample is part of a study of blood T cells in healthy people across ages. Findings of the study overall: More naive CD4+ cells and higher diversity marked long-lived donors relative to aged donors.

The authors ran a second PCR of roughly 7 to 11 cycles using a sample-barcoded 5' primer and a J-beta primer mix. Every cDNA molecule carried a tag from a template-switch adaptor bearing 12 random nucleotides. TCRdb itself ran the 5' RACE reads through MiXCR, one entry per CDR3 protein. There are 1,500,000 or so distinct CDR3 sequences in the sample; around 40% occur only once, and roughly 3.7% lies in the top ten. Total RNA, at least 5.5 micrograms per sample, was extracted from PBMCs. The CDR3 extends over 15 amino acids. Germline values: CDR1 MGHDK, CDR2 SYGVNS. Between the trimmed V and J ends, which lost 2 bases and 2 bases, there was a span of 10 bases.

Sequencing was performed on blood. The chain uses TRBV25-1 and TRBJ2-1, with D tentatively TRBD2 (5 bases). The clonotype was recovered from a woman aged 18 to 35 in good health. The CDR3 coding sequence is TGTGCCAGCAGTGAAAACTCTAGCCCCTACAATGAGCAGTTCTTC. Residues: CASSENSSPYNEQFF.